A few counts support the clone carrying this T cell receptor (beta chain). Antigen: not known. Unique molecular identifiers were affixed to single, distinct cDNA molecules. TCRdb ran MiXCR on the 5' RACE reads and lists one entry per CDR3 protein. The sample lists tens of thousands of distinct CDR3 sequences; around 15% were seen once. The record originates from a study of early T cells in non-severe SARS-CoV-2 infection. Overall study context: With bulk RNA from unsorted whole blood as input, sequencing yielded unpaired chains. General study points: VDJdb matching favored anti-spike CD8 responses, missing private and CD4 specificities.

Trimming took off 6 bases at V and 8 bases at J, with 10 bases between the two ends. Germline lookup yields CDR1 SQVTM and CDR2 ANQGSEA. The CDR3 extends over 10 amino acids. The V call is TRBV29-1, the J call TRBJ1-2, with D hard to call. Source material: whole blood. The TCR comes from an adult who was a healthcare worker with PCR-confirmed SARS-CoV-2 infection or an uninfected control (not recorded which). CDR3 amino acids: CSVGLGGYTF. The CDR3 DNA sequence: TGCAGCGTCGGCTTAGGCGGCTACACCTTC.